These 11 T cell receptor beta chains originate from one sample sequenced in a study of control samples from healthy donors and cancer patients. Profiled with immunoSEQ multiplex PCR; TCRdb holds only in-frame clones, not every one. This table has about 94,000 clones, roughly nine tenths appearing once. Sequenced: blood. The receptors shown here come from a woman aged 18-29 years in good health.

DNA for the CDR3: TGTGCCAGCAGCCAAGTGCAGGCCCCAGAGACCCAGTACTTC. This translates into CASSQVQAPETQYF. The chain employs TRBV3-1 (or the pseudogene TRBV3-2) and TRBJ2-5, with D hard to call. Trimming left V 1 base short and J 4 bases short, with 10 bases between. This CDR3 region has 14 residues. CDR1 is LGHDT, CDR2 YNNKEL, per germline (reference sequence).

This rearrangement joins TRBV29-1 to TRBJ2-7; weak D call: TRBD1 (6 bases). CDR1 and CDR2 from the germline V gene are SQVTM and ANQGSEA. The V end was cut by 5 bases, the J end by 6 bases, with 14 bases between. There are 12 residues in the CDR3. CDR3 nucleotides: TGCAGCGTTCGACAGGTTGCTGGCGAGCAGTACTTC. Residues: CSVRQVAGEQYF.

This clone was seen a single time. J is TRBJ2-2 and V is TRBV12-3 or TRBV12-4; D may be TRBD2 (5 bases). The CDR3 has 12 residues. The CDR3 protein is CAGADNTGELFF. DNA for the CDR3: TGTGCGGGAGCAGACAACACCGGGGAGCTGTTTTTT.

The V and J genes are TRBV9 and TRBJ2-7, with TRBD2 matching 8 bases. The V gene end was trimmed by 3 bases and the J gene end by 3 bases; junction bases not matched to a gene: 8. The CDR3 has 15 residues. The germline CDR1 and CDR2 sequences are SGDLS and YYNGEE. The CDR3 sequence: CASSEGTGGIYEQYF. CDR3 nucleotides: TGTGCCAGCAGCGAGGGAACGGGGGGGATCTACGAGCAGTACTTC.

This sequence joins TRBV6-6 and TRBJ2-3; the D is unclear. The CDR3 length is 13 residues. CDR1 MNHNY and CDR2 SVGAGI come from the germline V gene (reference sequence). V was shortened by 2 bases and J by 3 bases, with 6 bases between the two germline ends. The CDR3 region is CASSYTETDTQYF. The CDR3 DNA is TGTGCCAGCAGTTACACCGAGACAGATACGCAGTATTTT.

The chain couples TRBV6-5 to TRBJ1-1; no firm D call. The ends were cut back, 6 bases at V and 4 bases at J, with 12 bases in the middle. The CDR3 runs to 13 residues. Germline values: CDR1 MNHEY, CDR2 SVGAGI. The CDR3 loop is CASRLPVGTEAFF. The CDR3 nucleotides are TGTGCCAGCAGGCTTCCAGTGGGCACTGAAGCTTTCTTT.

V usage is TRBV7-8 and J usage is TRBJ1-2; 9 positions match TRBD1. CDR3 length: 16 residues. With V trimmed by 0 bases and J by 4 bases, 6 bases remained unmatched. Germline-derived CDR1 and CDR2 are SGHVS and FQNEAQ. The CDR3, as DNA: TGTGCCAGCAGCTTAGCGGCGGGACAGGGCTTCTATGGCTACACCTTC. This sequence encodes CASSLAAGQGFYGYTF.

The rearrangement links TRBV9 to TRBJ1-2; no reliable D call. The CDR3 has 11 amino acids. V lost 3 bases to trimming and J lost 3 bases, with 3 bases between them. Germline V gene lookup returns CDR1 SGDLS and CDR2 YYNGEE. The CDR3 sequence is CASSAYYGYTF. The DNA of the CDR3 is TGTGCCAGCAGCGCTTACTATGGCTACACCTTC.

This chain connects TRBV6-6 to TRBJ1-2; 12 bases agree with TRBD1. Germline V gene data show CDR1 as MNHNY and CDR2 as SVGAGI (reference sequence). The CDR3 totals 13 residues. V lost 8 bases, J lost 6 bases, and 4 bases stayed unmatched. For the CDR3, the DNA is TGTGCCAGCGGGACAGGGGGCACCGATGGCTACACCTTC. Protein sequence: CASGTGGTDGYTF.

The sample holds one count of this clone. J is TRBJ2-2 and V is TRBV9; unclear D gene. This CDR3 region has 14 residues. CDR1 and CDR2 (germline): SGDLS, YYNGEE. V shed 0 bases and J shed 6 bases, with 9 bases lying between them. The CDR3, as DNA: TGTGCCAGCAGCGTAGTGGGTGGACCCGGGGAGCTGTTTTTT. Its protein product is CASSVVGGPGELFF.

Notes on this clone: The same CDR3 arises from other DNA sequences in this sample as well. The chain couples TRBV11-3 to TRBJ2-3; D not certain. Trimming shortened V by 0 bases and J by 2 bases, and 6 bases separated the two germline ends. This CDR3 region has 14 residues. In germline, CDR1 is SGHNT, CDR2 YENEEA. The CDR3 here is CASSLDGSTDTQYF. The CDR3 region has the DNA TGTGCCAGCAGCTTAGATGGCTCCACAGATACGCAGTATTTT.